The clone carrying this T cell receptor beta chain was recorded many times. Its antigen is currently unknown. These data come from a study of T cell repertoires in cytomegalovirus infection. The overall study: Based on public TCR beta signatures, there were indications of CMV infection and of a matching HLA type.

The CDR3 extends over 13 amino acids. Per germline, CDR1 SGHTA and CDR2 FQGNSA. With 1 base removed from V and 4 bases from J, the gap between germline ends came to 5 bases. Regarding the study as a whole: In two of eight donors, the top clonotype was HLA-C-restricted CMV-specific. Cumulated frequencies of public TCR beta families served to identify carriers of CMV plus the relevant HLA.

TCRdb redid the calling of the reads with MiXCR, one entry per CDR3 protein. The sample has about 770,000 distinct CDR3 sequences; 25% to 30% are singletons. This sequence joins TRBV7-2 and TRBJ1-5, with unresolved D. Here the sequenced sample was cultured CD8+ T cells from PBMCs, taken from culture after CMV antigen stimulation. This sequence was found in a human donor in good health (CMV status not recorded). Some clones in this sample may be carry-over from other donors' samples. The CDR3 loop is CASSLEQNQPQHF. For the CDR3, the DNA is TGTGCCAGCAGCTTAGAACAGAATCAGCCCCAGCATTTT.